This TCR beta chain was sequenced in a study of siplizumab effects on memory and regulatory T cells. Only in-frame clones appear in the TCRdb table, and some are missing; sequencing was by immunoSEQ multiplex PCR. The sample lists 99,000 or so clones; over 90% were seen once. V lost 6 bases to trimming and J lost 1 base; unmatched junction nucleotides: 5. The germline CDR1 and CDR2 sequences are SEHNR and FQNEAQ (reference sequence). The CDR3 has 15 amino acids. The J gene is TRBJ2-3, the V gene TRBV7-9; 9 bases map to TRBD1. The receptor's source is a human donor in good health. The source material was Tregs sorted from blood. The CDR3 bases are TGTGCCAGCAGAAGGAGGACAGGGGGCACAGATACGCAGTATTTT. This sequence encodes CASRRRTGGTDTQYF.